This TCR beta chain was captured by sequencing in a study of blood T cell repertoires in COVID-19. Background on the study: Donors in the United States, Italy and Spain gave samples during acute or convalescent COVID-19. The analysed material was cDNA or gDNA that came from T cells, B-cell-depleted T cells, or PBMCs.

Methods used by the authors: Estimated nucleated cell counts came from reference gene primer amplification. Produced via immunoSEQ multiplex PCR; TCRdb's table is partial and in-frame only. The V and J calls and clone size come from that table; D and trimming were worked out from the DNA. The sample records 72,000 or so clones, 75% to 90% being singletons. V was clipped by 0 bases and J by 3 bases; unmatched bases: 7. The CDR3 length is 17 residues. Germline CDR1 is ENHRY and CDR2 is SYGVKD. The receptor comes from a woman at least 80 years old with active or convalescent COVID-19. The V and J genes are TRBV10-3 and TRBJ1-4; 7 nucleotides agree with TRBD1. The sequenced sample consisted of peripheral blood. The CDR3 loop reads CAISESGTGQPNEKLFF. The CDR3 DNA reads as TGTGCCATCAGTGAGTCGGGGACGGGACAGCCTAATGAAAAACTGTTTTTT.